A single sample is the source of the 30 T cell receptor beta chains below, sequenced in a study of T cell responses to AZD1222 COVID-19 vaccine. Sequencing used immunoSEQ multiplex PCR; TCRdb keeps in-frame clones, though not all of them. Found here are tens of thousands of clones, 90% to 95% of them singletons; the top ten hold more than 4.5%. Sample: peripheral blood, taken on day 0 of AZD1222 vaccination. All receptors derive from an adult in good health.

This chain uses TRBV5-1 with TRBJ2-1, with 10 bases that match TRBD2. J lost 6 bases, V lost 3 bases, and 9 bases had no gene match. Germline CDR1 is SGHRS and CDR2 is YFSETQ. The CDR3 is made up of 16 amino acids. The chain's CDR3 is CASSSITSGKSNEQFF. DNA for the CDR3: TGCGCCAGCAGCTCGATAACTAGCGGGAAATCCAATGAGCAGTTCTTC. Full variable domain (remainder filled in from reference TRBV5-1 and TRBJ2-1): KAGVTQTPRYLIKTRGQQVTLSCSPISGHRSVSWYQQTPGQGLQFLFEYFSETQRNKGNFPGRFSGRQFSNSRSEMNVSTLELGDSALYLCASSSITSGKSNEQFFGPGTRLTVL.

V and J are TRBV10-3 and TRBJ2-7; TRBD1 aligns across 7 bases. J was trimmed by 3 bases and V by 5 bases; bases with no gene match: 7. Germline V lookup: CDR1 ENHRY, CDR2 SYGVKD. The CDR3 is 14 amino acids. For the CDR3, the DNA is TGTGCCATCAGTTCCACAGGGGTAGGCTACGAGCAGTACTTC. It specifies CAISSTGVGYEQYF.

The chain employs TRBV19 and TRBJ2-1, with TRBD2 matching over 11 bases. Trimming at V came to 7 bases and at J to 9 bases, leaving 11 bases not matched to a gene. This CDR3 is built from 15 residues. Germline V gene lookup returns CDR1 LNHDA and CDR2 SQIVND (reference sequence). CDR3 sequence reads: CASTPTSGITAEQFF. The CDR3 bases are TGTGCCAGTACTCCGACTAGCGGGATAACCGCTGAGCAGTTCTTC.

The chain combines TRBV12-3 or TRBV12-4 with TRBJ1-6; D is unresolved. The length of the CDR3 is 13 residues. Between the trimmed V and J ends, which lost 6 bases and 8 bases, there was a span of 11 bases. CDR3 bases: TGTGCCAGCAGAGTCACGCTATATTCACCCCTCCACTTT. Translated: CASRVTLYSPLHF.

The chain links TRBV7-9 to TRBJ2-5; D gene ambiguous. There are 12 residues in the CDR3. The V gene lost 1 base and the J gene lost 5 bases, with 5 bases spanning the gap. The V gene's germline CDR1 is SEHNR and CDR2 FQNEAQ (reference sequence). This CDR3 is CASSLGTETQYF. In DNA form, the CDR3 reads TGTGCCAGCAGCTTAGGTACGGAGACCCAGTACTTC. Full variable domain (outside the CDR3, taken from reference TRBV7-9 and TRBJ2-5): DTGVSQNPRHKITKRGQNVTFRCDPISEHNRLYWYRQTLGQGPEFLTYFQNEAQLEKSRLLSDRFSAERPKGSFSTLEIQRTEQGDSAMYLCASSLGTETQYFGPGTRLLVL.

The rearrangement links TRBV10-3 to TRBJ2-7, with D perhaps assigned TRBD1 or TRBD2 (6 bases each). Germline V gene lookup returns CDR1 ENHRY and CDR2 SYGVKD. CDR3 size: 13 residues. Trimming stripped 10 bases from V and 0 bases from J, with 13 bases between. The CDR3 here is CATHREASYEQYF. The CDR3 bases are TGTGCCACCCACAGGGAGGCCTCCTACGAGCAGTACTTC.

The chain links TRBV6-5 to TRBJ1-1; 7 bases map to TRBD1. V was pared by 5 bases and J by 0 bases, with 3 bases of the junction left unmatched. Germline V gene sequence: CDR1 MNHEY, CDR2 SVGAGI. This CDR3 comprises 14 residues. DNA of the CDR3: TGTGCCAGCAGTCTACAGGGGATGAACACTGAAGCTTTCTTT. Protein: CASSLQGMNTEAFF.

The chain has TRBV7-8 and TRBJ2-2; D may be TRBD2 (7 bases). There are 14 residues in the CDR3. Trimming removed 6 bases from V and 7 bases from J, with 15 bases in between. The V gene's germline CDR1 is SGHVS and CDR2 FQNEAQ. The CDR3 spells CASRLGGAGGELFF. The CDR3 DNA follows: TGTGCCAGCAGGCTGGGGGGGGCCGGCGGGGAGCTGTTTTTT.

Only a few counts were recorded for this clone. The CDR3 DNA reads as TGTGCCAGCAGCGGGACTGGCGGAAGAAATACGCAGTATTTT. It yields the protein CASSGTGGRNTQYF. The V gene is TRBV5-6, the J gene TRBJ2-3; perhaps TRBD2 as D (6 bases). Trimming pared 4 bases from V and 7 bases from J, leaving 16 bases between. CDR3 length: 14 residues. In germline, CDR1 is SGHDT, CDR2 YYEEEE.

The chain carries TRBV5-1 and TRBJ2-1; 12 nucleotides align to TRBD2. This CDR3 comprises 15 residues. Germline assignment: CDR1 SGHRS and CDR2 YFSETQ. The V and J ends lost 0 bases and 7 bases, in that order; junction bases with no gene match: 2. The CDR3: CASSLGLAGANEQFF. The CDR3 bases are TGCGCCAGCAGCTTGGGACTAGCGGGAGCTAATGAGCAGTTCTTC.

CDR3 DNA sequence: TGCGCCAGCAGCGTGGACAGCTACGAGCAGTACTTC. Translation gives CASSVDSYEQYF. The rearrangement uses TRBV5-1 and TRBJ2-7; tentatively, D is TRBD1 (6 bases). The CDR3 loop spans 12 amino acids. CDR1 and CDR2 (germline): SGHRS, YFSETQ. The ends were cut back, 4 bases at V and 3 bases at J, with 8 bases in the middle.

The rearrangement joins TRBV18 to TRBJ1-2; D is undetermined. The germline gives CDR1 KGHSH, CDR2 LQKENI. The ends were cut back, 2 bases at V and 4 bases at J, with 14 bases in the middle. CDR3 length: 15 amino acids. The CDR3 bases are TGTGCCAGCTCACCAGAGGGCGGATCCCTCTATGGCTACACCTTC. It specifies CASSPEGGSLYGYTF.

This chain links TRBV10-3 with TRBJ1-3, with TRBD1 as a possible D gene (6 bases). There are 15 residues in the CDR3. Germline assignment: CDR1 ENHRY and CDR2 SYGVKD. Trimming cost V 2 bases and J 6 bases, with 14 bases left between them. CDR3 in amino acids: CAISENLGAANTIYF. In DNA, the CDR3 is TGTGCCATCAGTGAGAATCTGGGGGCAGCAAACACCATATATTTT.

The sample holds one count of this clone. The rearrangement joins TRBV5-4 to TRBJ2-7, with 10 bases fitting TRBD1. Germline V gene data show CDR1 as SGHNT and CDR2 as YYREEE (reference sequence). This CDR3 comprises 15 residues. Trimming cost V 4 bases and J 3 bases; bases outside gene matches: 7. The CDR3 region is CASSTGTGDYYEQYF. The DNA for the CDR3 is TGTGCCAGCAGCACCGGGACAGGGGATTACTACGAGCAGTACTTC.

Regarding this clone: Mismatch with germline at one junction end may stem from a read error. The chain couples TRBV7-9 to TRBJ2-7; D is undetermined. The CDR3 consists of 12 residues. Germline CDR1 and CDR2: SEHNR and FQNEAQ (reference sequence). DNA of the CDR3: TGTGCCAGCAGCTTAGACGGCCTTCACTTGAACTTC. This codes for CASSLDGLHLNF.

The CDR3 spells CASSLRQGADEQFF. CDR3 DNA: TGTGCCAGCAGCTTAAGGCAGGGTGCCGATGAGCAGTTCTTC. V and J are TRBV7-3 and TRBJ2-1; a weak D match, TRBD1 (5 bases). The V gene's germline CDR1 is SGHTA and CDR2 FQGTGA. The CDR3 consists of 14 residues. V shed 1 base and J shed 8 bases, with 12 bases lying between them.

This clone was seen a handful of times. The gene calls are TRBV12-3 or TRBV12-4 and TRBJ1-2, with D uncertain. The CDR3 spans 12 residues. V was pared by 7 bases and J by 8 bases, with 14 bases between. CDR3 coding DNA: TGTGCCAGCACCTCGCATGGAACCGGCTACACCTTC. The encoded protein is CASTSHGTGYTF.

The chain is built from TRBV30 and TRBJ2-7; 8 bases align to TRBD2. The germline V gene encodes CDR1 GTSNPN and CDR2 SVGIG (reference sequence). The CDR3 is made up of 13 amino acids. Trimming cost V 8 bases and J 2 bases; bases outside gene matches: 8. DNA of the CDR3: TGTGCCCTCGGGGGGGATGGGGCCTACGAGCAGTACTTC. Translated: CALGGDGAYEQYF.

The chain joins TRBV7-9 to TRBJ1-1; no clear D gene. Trimming removed 1 base at V and 0 bases at J, with 12 bases between. Per germline, CDR1 SEHNR and CDR2 FQNEAQ (reference sequence). The length of the CDR3 is 16 residues. DNA of the CDR3: TGTGCCAGCAGCTTAGGCGGTTACAGCTTGAACACTGAAGCTTTCTTT. The encoded protein is CASSLGGYSLNTEAFF.

This chain links TRBV14 with TRBJ1-2; D is undetermined. CDR1 and CDR2 (germline): SGHDN, FVKESK. The CDR3 extends over 13 amino acids. V dropped 2 bases and J dropped 4 bases, with 8 bases sitting between them. The CDR3 region is CASSQHDSYGYTF. CDR3 in DNA: TGTGCCAGCAGCCAACACGATTCCTATGGCTACACCTTC.

This chain connects TRBV6-1 to TRBJ2-3; D ambiguous. Trimming took off 2 bases at V and 2 bases at J, with 11 bases between the two ends. The CDR3 spans 15 residues. Germline V lookup: CDR1 MNHNS, CDR2 SASEGT. CDR3 in amino acids: CASSEWGLPTDTQYF. DNA for the CDR3: TGTGCCAGCAGTGAATGGGGTCTACCCACAGATACGCAGTATTTT.

The J gene is TRBJ1-5, the V gene TRBV5-8; D not resolved. V lost 0 bases and J 2 bases, leaving 15 bases between the germline ends. The CDR3 is 17 amino acids. Germline V gene lookup returns CDR1 SGHTS and CDR2 YDEGEE. CDR3 residues: CASSLERRVEGNQPQHF. The CDR3 DNA follows: TGTGCCAGCAGCTTGGAGCGGAGGGTGGAAGGCAATCAGCCCCAGCATTTT.

The rearrangement joins TRBV4-1 to TRBJ2-3, with D perhaps TRBD2 (6 bases). The germline V gene has CDR1 MGHRA and CDR2 YSYEKL. Deletions cut 7 bases from V and 2 bases from J, with 16 bases between. This CDR3 has 15 amino acids. CDR3 protein: CASTQGLALTDTQYF. CDR3 DNA: TGCGCCAGCACCCAGGGTCTAGCGCTCACAGATACGCAGTATTTT.

The chain is built from TRBV2 and TRBJ1-5, with a tentative D call TRBD1 (5 bases). V lost 8 bases, J lost 1 base, and 12 bases lay in between. The CDR3 length is 14 residues. Germline-derived CDR1 and CDR2 are SNHLY and FYNNEI. CDR3 sequence (DNA): TGTGCCAGCGTGGGGGGTCAGAGCAATCAGCCCCAGCATTTT. Amino acids: CASVGGQSNQPQHF.

This rearrangement joins TRBV28 to TRBJ1-3; weak D call: TRBD1 (6 bases). The germline CDR1 and CDR2 sequences are MDHEN and SYDVKM. The CDR3 sequence is 14 residues long. V lost 3 bases, J lost 7 bases, and 13 bases lay in between. The CDR3 loop reads CASSFPTRGNTIYF. The CDR3 nucleotides are TGTGCCAGCAGTTTCCCTACAAGGGGGAACACCATATATTTT.

Notes on this clone: The junction shows a germline mismatch at one end, possibly a read error. This chain connects TRBV5-6 to TRBJ1-1, with D perhaps matching TRBD1 (5 bases). This CDR3 is built from 13 residues. CDR1 and CDR2 (germline): SGHDT, YYEEEE. The CDR3 sequence is CASSLEVGGEDFF. In nucleotides, the CDR3 is TGTGCCAGCAGCTTGGAAGTGGGGGGTGAAGATTTCTTT.

For the CDR3, the DNA is TGTGCCAGCAGCTTAGAATACGGGGGAGGCACCGGGGAGCTGTTTTTT. This gives the protein CASSLEYGGGTGELFF. The chain employs TRBV7-9 and TRBJ2-2; TRBD2 is a possible D gene (6 bases). CDR1 and CDR2 from the germline V gene are SEHNR and FQNEAQ (reference sequence). The CDR3 covers 16 residues. Trimming removed 1 base at V and 4 bases at J, with 13 bases between.

CDR3 sequence reads: CASSPGSAGANVLTF. The DNA of the CDR3 is TGTGCCAGCAGCCCAGGGTCGGCTGGGGCCAACGTCCTGACTTTC. The chain is built from TRBV25-1 and TRBJ2-6; possible D gene TRBD1, 5 bases. Trimming stripped 6 bases from V and 2 bases from J, with 11 bases between. Germline loops: CDR1 MGHDK, CDR2 SYGVNS. The CDR3 has 15 amino acids.

V and J are TRBV6-6 and TRBJ1-4; D remains unclear. This CDR3 is 13 amino acids long. The germline V gene encodes CDR1 MNHNY and CDR2 SVGAGI (reference sequence). V was pared by 7 bases and J by 6 bases, with 12 bases between. The CDR3 spells CASTWAMDEKLFF. The CDR3 DNA sequence: TGTGCCAGCACTTGGGCGATGGATGAAAAACTGTTTTTT.

Only a few counts were recorded for this clone. The rearrangement links TRBV28 to TRBJ1-6; TRBD1 matches at 9 bases. The CDR3 consists of 13 residues. The J segment lost 7 bases and the V segment lost 10 bases, leaving 5 bases of the junction unmatched. Germline V gene sequence: CDR1 MDHEN, CDR2 SYDVKM. CDR3 loop: CAIRGTGNSPLHF. For the CDR3, the DNA is TGTGCCATTAGGGGGACAGGGAATTCACCCCTCCACTTT.